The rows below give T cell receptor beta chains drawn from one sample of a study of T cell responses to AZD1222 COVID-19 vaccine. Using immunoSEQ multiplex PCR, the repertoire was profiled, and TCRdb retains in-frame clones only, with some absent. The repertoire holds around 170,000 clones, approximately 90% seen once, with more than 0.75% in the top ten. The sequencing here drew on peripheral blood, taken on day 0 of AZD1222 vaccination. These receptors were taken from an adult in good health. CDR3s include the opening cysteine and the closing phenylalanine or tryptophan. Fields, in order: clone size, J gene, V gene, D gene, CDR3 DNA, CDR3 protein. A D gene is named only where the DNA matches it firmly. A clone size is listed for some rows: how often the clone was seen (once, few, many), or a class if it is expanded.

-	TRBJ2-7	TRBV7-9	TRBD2	TGTGCCAGCAGCCCGACTAGCGGGGACTACGAGCAGTACTTC	CASSPTSGDYEQYF
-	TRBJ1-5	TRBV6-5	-	TGTGCCAGCAGTTACTCGATCTCTGAAGGACAGCCCCAGCATTTT	CASSYSISEGQPQHF
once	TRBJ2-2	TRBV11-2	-	TGTGCCAGCAGCTTAGGAGTCCTGAAGGGCACCGGGGAGCTGTTTTTT	CASSLGVLKGTGELFF
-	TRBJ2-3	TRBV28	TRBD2	TGTGCCAGCAGTTTCTACGCACTAGGGACTAGCGGGAGATTTAAAGATACGCAGTATTTT	CASSFYALGTSGRFKDTQYF
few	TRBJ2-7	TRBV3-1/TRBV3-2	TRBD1	TGTGCCAGCAGCGGACAGGGCGTTTACGAGCAGTACTTC	CASSGQGVYEQYF
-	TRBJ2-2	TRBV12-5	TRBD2	TGTGCTAGTGGTTTGGACTGGTCTAGCGGAGGGAACACCGGGGAGCTGTTTTTT	CASGLDWSSGGNTGELFF
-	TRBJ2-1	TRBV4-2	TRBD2	TGTGCCAGCAGCCAAGATATCCCTAGCGGACCAACCTACAATGAGCAGTTCTTC	CASSQDIPSGPTYNEQFF
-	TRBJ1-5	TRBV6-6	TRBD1	TGTGCCAGCAGTCGAACCACAGGGGTCGGCAATCAGCCCCAGCATTTT	CASSRTTGVGNQPQHF
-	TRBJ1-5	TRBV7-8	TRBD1	TGTGCCAGCAGCGAGGACAGGGGATATTATCAGCCCCAGCATTTT	CASSEDRGYYQPQHF
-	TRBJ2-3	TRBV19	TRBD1	TGTGCCAGTAGACCTCCGGGACAGGCGACAGATACGCAGTATTTT	CASRPPGQATDTQYF
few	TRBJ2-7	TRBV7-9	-	TGTGCCAGCAGCTTACCAGGGGCCCTCCTCTACGAGCAGTACTTC	CASSLPGALLYEQYF
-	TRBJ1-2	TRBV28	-	TGTGCCAGCATGGGGGCAGACTATGGCTACACCTTC	CASMGADYGYTF
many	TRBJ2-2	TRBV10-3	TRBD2	TGTGCCACCATGACTAGCGGGACCGGACGGGGCACCGGGGAGCTGTTTTTT	CATMTSGTGRGTGELFF
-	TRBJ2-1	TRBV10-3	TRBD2	TGTGCCATCAGTGAGACGGGACTACACAATGAGCAGTTCTTC	CAISETGLHNEQFF
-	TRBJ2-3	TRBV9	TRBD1	TGTGCCAGCAGCGTCCGGGACAGGGGGGATTTTGATGCGCAGTATTTT	CASSVRDRGDFDAQYF
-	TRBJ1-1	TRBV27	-	TGTGCCAGCAGAAATACAGAAGACACTGAAGCTTTCTTT	CASRNTEDTEAFF
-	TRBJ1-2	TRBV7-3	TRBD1	TGTGCCAGCAGCTTAAAGACAGGGGCCCCGTACTATGGCTACACCTTC	CASSLKTGAPYYGYTF
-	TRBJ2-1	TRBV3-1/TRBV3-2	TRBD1	TGTGCCAGCAGCCCCCCGGGACAGGGTGGTTGGTTCTTC	CASSPPGQGGWFF
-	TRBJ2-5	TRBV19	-	TGTGCCAGTAGGACCTCAGGGGGGGCGGGAGAGACCCAGTACTTC	CASRTSGGAGETQYF
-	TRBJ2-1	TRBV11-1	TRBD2	TGTGCCAGCAGCTTAGGAGCGGGGGTGGATGAGCAGTTCTTC	CASSLGAGVDEQFF
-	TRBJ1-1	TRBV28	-	TGTGCCAGCAGTTTAATAGGGGCTAACACTGAAGCTTTCTTT	CASSLIGANTEAFF
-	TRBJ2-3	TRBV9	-	TGTGCCAGCAGCGGGCACCTAAGTGCGGCCACAGATACGCAGTATTTT	CASSGHLSAATDTQYF
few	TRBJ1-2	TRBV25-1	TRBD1	TGTGCCAGCAGTATCCGGGACAGGGGATCCGATGGCTACACCTTC	CASSIRDRGSDGYTF
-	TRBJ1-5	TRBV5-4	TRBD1	TGTGCCAGCAGCTTGGCCTTCAGGGGGCAGGGCAATCAGCCCCAGCATTTT	CASSLAFRGQGNQPQHF
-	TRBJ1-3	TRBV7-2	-	TGTGCCAGCAGATCGGCTTCTTCTGGAAACACCATATATTTT	CASRSASSGNTIYF
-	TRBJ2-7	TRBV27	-	TGTGCCAGCAGTTTAAGCTGGGCCTACGAGCAGTACTTC	CASSLSWAYEQYF
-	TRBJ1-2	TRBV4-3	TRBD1	TGCGCCAGCAGCCGGACTCTCCAGGGGGGATATGGCTACACCTTC	CASSRTLQGGYGYTF